Shown below are 18 T cell receptor beta chains from a single sample sequenced in a study of T cells in Graves' hyperthyroidism and ophthalmopathy. The CDR3 regions of TCR beta were amplified from RNA transcripts. Carried out on the TCR CDR3, a first-round RT-PCR used the HTBI primer set. TCRdb recomputed calls from the multiplex PCR reads with MiXCR, one row per CDR3 protein. The table records about 500,000 distinct CDR3 sequences, about 46% of them present only once. Material for sequencing was peripheral blood or thyroid tissue (not recorded which). The receptors come from an adult woman with Graves' disease, either hyperthyroidism or ophthalmopathy (not recorded which).

The CDR3 region is CASTGLGNQPLHF. CDR3 nucleotide sequence: TGTGCCAGCACAGGGTTGGGTAATCAGCCCCTCCACTTT. The chain uses TRBV2 and TRBJ1-6; tentatively, D is TRBD1 (5 bases). The germline V and J ends were trimmed by 7 bases and 13 bases, with 17 bases remaining between them. From germline, CDR1 is SNHLY and CDR2 FYNNEI. This CDR3 contains 13 residues.

This chain uses TRBV12-3 or TRBV12-4 with TRBJ2-6, with D unclear. V shed 3 bases and J shed 4 bases, with 4 bases lying between them. This CDR3 is built from 13 residues. This chain's CDR3 is CASSFNGANVLTF. The DNA of the CDR3 is TGTGCCAGCAGTTTTAACGGGGCCAACGTCCTGACTTTC.

This clonotype was recorded only once. The chain joins TRBV29-1 to TRBJ2-7; the D is unclear. Germline-derived CDR1 and CDR2 are SQVTM and ANQGSEA. The CDR3 runs to 9 residues. Trimming shortened V by 7 bases and J by 3 bases, and 4 bases separated the two germline ends. The CDR3 coding sequence is TGCAGCGGGATCTACGAGCAGTACTTC. It yields the protein CSGIYEQYF.

The chain joins TRBV6-2 or TRBV6-3 to TRBJ2-7, with D possibly being TRBD1 (6 bases). Germline V gene lookup returns CDR1 MNHEY and CDR2 SVGEGT. The ends were cut back, 3 bases at V and 4 bases at J, with 16 bases in the middle. The CDR3 totals 15 residues. This CDR3 is CASSYQGSRRYEQYF. Here the CDR3 DNA reads TGTGCCAGCAGTTATCAGGGGTCAAGAAGGTACGAGCAGTACTTC.

Comments on this clonotype: One end of the junction does not line up with germline, which may come from a read error. The J gene is TRBJ2-2, the V gene TRBV7-2; possible D gene TRBD2, 6 bases. The CDR3 is 16 amino acids. Germline CDR1 reads SGHTA; CDR2 reads FQGNSA. This chain's CDR3 is CAGSPLAPSNTGELFF. The DNA for the CDR3 is TGTGCCGGCAGCCCTCTAGCGCCCTCTAACACCGGGGAGCTGTTTTTT.

The table lists this clonotype with a few counts. This chain joins TRBV12-3 or TRBV12-4 and TRBJ1-5; TRBD1 agrees at 8 bases. Trimming took 3 bases from V and 4 from J; bases not matched to a gene: 5. This CDR3 comprises 15 residues. The CDR3 protein is CASSFGTGVNQPQHF. The CDR3 region has the DNA TGTGCCAGCAGTTTTGGGACAGGTGTTAATCAGCCCCAGCATTTT.

The chain links TRBV7-8 to TRBJ2-7, with 7 bases matching TRBD1. The V gene end was trimmed by 3 bases and the J gene end by 5 bases; junction bases not matched to a gene: 4. CDR3 length: 13 residues. The germline CDR1 and CDR2 sequences are SGHVS and FQNEAQ. The CDR3 DNA is TGTGCCAGCAGCTTGGGACAGTCCAACGAGCAGTACTTC. It encodes CASSLGQSNEQYF.

The chain joins TRBV7-6 to TRBJ1-1, with 10 bases identical to TRBD1. CDR3 length: 17 amino acids. CDR1 SGHVS and CDR2 FNYEAQ come from the germline V gene. Germline trimming cut 0 bases from V and 1 base from J; bases unmatched to any gene: 5. CDR3 region: CASSLAQTGGTNTEAFF. The CDR3 DNA follows: TGTGCCAGCAGCTTAGCTCAGACAGGGGGCACGAACACTGAAGCTTTCTTT.

This chain uses TRBV7-9 with TRBJ1-5, with D possibly being TRBD1 (6 bases). V shed 7 bases and J shed 2 bases, with 12 bases lying between them. CDR1 SEHNR and CDR2 FQNEAQ come from the germline V gene (reference sequence). The CDR3 totals 14 residues. CDR3 protein: CASTLQGGNQPQHF. The CDR3 DNA reads as TGTGCCAGCACCCTACAGGGAGGCAATCAGCCCCAGCATTTT.

V usage is TRBV29-1 and J usage is TRBJ2-5; D unresolved. Germline V CDR1 and CDR2: SQVTM, ANQGSEA. With 7 bases removed from V and 2 bases from J, the gap between germline ends came to 11 bases. This CDR3 comprises 12 residues. Here the CDR3 reads CSAGRIQETQYF. In DNA, the CDR3 is TGCAGCGCCGGACGGATTCAAGAGACCCAGTACTTC.

In its sample, this clonotype was seen many times. This sequence joins TRBV5-1 and TRBJ1-1; 8 bases agree with TRBD1. Germline V CDR1 and CDR2: SGHRS, YFSETQ. The CDR3 length is 14 residues. The V and J ends lost 3 bases and 1 base, in that order; junction bases with no gene match: 2. CDR3 region: CASSSQGANTEAFF. DNA of the CDR3: TGCGCCAGCAGCTCTCAGGGGGCGAACACTGAAGCTTTCTTT.

V is TRBV6-1 and J is TRBJ1-5; TRBD1 might be the D (5 bases). The ends were cut back, 5 bases at V and 5 bases at J, with 13 bases in the middle. The CDR3 consists of 14 residues. The germline V gene has CDR1 MNHNS and CDR2 SASEGT. CDR3 coding DNA: TGTGCCAGCAGTACCGACAGTTACGATCAGCCCCAGCATTTT. Encoded protein: CASSTDSYDQPQHF.

The table lists this clonotype with a count of one. V is TRBV7-8 and J is TRBJ2-2, with a weak D call TRBD2 (6 bases). The germline gives CDR1 SGHVS, CDR2 FQNEAQ. V was cut by 6 bases and J by 0 bases, with 17 bases left in between. The CDR3 has 17 residues. CDR3 nucleotides: TGTGCCAGCAGTTTTCCTCGCGGGAACCCGAACACCGGGGAGCTGTTTTTT. The encoded protein is CASSFPRGNPNTGELFF.

V is TRBV20-1 and J is TRBJ1-3; D not certain. This CDR3 has 15 amino acids. V was pared by 2 bases and J by 0 bases, with 11 bases between. From germline, CDR1 is DFQATT and CDR2 SNEGSKA (reference sequence). The CDR3 loop reads CSARSAAGSGNTIYF. CDR3 nucleotide sequence: TGCAGTGCTAGATCGGCGGCAGGCTCTGGAAACACCATATATTTT.

A remark on this clonotype: The DNA is left out, because the CDR3 cannot be placed on it with certainty; the CDR3 is given as TCRdb lists it. V is TRBV7-9 and J is TRBJ1-3; the table's D gene call, TRBD1, was not cross checked with the DNA. Germline loops: CDR1 SEHNR, CDR2 FQNEAQ (reference sequence). The CDR3 is 24 residues long, counting both termini. This CDR3 reads CASSPDSRSYEQYFGPDSGNTIYF.

This clonotype was recorded many times. J is TRBJ1-1 and V is TRBV2, with D uncertain. The germline gives CDR1 SNHLY, CDR2 FYNNEI. The CDR3 extends over 12 amino acids. Trimming removed 7 bases at V and 9 bases at J, with 15 bases between. CDR3 in DNA: TGTGCCAGCAAGGTCGGAGACTCTCAAGCTTTCTTT. Its protein is CASKVGDSQAFF.

The V and J genes are TRBV28 and TRBJ2-2; 11 bases line up with TRBD2. CDR1 and CDR2 (germline): MDHEN, SYDVKM. This CDR3 is 18 amino acids long. V was clipped by 1 base and J by 6 bases; unmatched bases: 10. The CDR3 loop is CASSLLPILAGEAGELFF. The CDR3 nucleotides are TGTGCCAGCAGTTTATTACCCATACTAGCGGGAGAGGCCGGGGAGCTGTTTTTT.

The chain carries TRBV20-1 and TRBJ2-1; tentatively, D is TRBD1 or TRBD2 (5 bases each). Trimming shortened V by 1 base and J by 9 bases, and 10 bases separated the two germline ends. CDR3 length: 12 amino acids. Germline V gene lookup returns CDR1 DFQATT and CDR2 SNEGSKA (reference sequence). The CDR3 DNA sequence: TGCAGTGCTAGAGCCTCAGGGAGTGAGCAGTTCTTC. Translation gives CSARASGSEQFF.